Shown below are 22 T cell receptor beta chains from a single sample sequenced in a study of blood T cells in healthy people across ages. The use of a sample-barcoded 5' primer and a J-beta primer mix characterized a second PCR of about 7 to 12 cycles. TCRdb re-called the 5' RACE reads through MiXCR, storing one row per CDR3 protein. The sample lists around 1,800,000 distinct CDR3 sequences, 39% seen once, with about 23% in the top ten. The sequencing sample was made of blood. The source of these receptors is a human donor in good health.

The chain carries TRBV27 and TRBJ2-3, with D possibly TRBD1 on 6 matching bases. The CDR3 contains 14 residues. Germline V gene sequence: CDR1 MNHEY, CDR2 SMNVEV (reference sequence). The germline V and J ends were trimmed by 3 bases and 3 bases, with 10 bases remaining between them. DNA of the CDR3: TGTGCCAGCAGTTTGTTACAGGGAACAGATACGCAGTATTTT. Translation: CASSLLQGTDTQYF.

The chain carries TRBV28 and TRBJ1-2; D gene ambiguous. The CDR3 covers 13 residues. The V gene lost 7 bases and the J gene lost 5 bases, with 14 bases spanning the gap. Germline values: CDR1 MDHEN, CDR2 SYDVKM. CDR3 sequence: CASIGVSPYGYTF. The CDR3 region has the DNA TGTGCCAGCATCGGGGTTTCCCCTTATGGCTACACCTTC.

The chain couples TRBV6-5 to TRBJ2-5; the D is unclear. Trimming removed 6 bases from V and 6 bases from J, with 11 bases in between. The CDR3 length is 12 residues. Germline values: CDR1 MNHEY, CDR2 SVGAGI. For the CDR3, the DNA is TGTGCCAGCAGAACGAGTCGGAAGACCCAGTACTTC. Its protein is CASRTSRKTQYF.

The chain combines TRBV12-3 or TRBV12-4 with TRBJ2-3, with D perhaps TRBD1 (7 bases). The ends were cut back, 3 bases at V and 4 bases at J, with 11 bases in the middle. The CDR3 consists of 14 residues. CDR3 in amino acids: CASSLTGTADTQYF. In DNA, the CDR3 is TGTGCCAGCAGTTTGACAGGGACTGCAGATACGCAGTATTTT.

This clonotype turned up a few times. This CDR3 is CSASRWDRGRDEQFF. CDR3 nucleotides: TGCAGTGCTAGTCGTTGGGACAGGGGCAGGGATGAGCAGTTCTTC. The chain recombines TRBV20-1 with TRBJ2-1; 10 bases are a match to TRBD1. This CDR3 contains 15 residues. Germline trimming cut 3 bases from V and 8 bases from J; bases unmatched to any gene: 10. From germline, CDR1 is DFQATT and CDR2 SNEGSKA (reference sequence).

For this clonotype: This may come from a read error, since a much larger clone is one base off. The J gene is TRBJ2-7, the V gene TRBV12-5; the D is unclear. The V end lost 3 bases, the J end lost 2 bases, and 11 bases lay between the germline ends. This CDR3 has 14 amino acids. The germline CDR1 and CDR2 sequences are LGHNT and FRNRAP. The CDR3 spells CASGLKKPPYEQYF. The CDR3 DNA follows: TGTGCTAGTGGTTTAAAGAAGCCACCCTACGAGCAGTACTTC.

The CDR3 protein is CASSLTLEARFF. CDR3 nucleotide sequence: TGTGCCAGCAGCTTAACGTTAGAGGCTCGGTTCTTC. The V call is TRBV7-3, the J call TRBJ2-1, with D unresolved. This CDR3 comprises 12 residues. Germline loops: CDR1 SGHTA, CDR2 FQGTGA. Trimming took 0 bases from V and 15 from J, leaving 12 bases between them.

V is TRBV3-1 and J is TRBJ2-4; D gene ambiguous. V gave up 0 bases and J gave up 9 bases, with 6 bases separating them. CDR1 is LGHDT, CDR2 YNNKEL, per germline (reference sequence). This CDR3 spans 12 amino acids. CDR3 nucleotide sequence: TGTGCCAGCAGCCAAGATCCGACCATTCAGTACTTC. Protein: CASSQDPTIQYF. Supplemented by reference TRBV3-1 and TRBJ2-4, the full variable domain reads DTAVSQTPKYLVTQMGNDKSIKCEQNLGHDTMYWYKQDSKKFLKIMFSYNNKELIINETVPNRFSPKSPDKAHLNLHINSLELGDSAVYFCASSQDPTIQYFGAGTRLSVL.

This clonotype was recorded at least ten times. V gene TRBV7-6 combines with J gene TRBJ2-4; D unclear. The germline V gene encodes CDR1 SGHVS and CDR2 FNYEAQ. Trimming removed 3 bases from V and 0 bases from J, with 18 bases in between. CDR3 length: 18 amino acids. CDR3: CASSLGVRGSIAKNIQYF. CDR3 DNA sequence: TGTGCCAGCAGCTTGGGCGTACGTGGCTCTATAGCCAAAAACATTCAGTACTTC. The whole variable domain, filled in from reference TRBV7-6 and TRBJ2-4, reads GAGVSQSPRYKVTKRGQDVALRCDPISGHVSLYWYRQALGQGPEFLTYFNYEAQQDKSGLPNDRFSAERPEGSISTLTIQRTEQRDSAMYRCASSLGVRGSIAKNIQYFGAGTRLSVL.

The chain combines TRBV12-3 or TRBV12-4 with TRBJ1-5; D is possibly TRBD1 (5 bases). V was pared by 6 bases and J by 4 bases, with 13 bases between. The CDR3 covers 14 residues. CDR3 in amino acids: CASSLRVRNQPQHF. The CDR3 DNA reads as TGTGCCAGCAGCCTCAGGGTCCGGAATCAGCCCCAGCATTTT.

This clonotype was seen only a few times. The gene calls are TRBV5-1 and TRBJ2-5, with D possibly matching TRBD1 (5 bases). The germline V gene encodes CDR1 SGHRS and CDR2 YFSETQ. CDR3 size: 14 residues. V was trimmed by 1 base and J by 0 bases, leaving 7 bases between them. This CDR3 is CASSLRQNQETQYF. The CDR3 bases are TGCGCCAGCAGCTTGAGACAGAACCAAGAGACCCAGTACTTC.

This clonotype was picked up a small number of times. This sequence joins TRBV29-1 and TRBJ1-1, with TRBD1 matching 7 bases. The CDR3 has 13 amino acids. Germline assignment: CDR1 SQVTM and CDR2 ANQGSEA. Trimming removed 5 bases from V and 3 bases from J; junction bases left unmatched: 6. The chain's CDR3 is CSVIKDRYTEAFF. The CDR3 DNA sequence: TGCAGCGTTATCAAGGACAGGTACACTGAAGCTTTCTTT.

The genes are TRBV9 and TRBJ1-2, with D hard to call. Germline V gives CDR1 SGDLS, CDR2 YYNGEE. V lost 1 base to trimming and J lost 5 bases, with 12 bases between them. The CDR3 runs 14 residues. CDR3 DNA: TGTGCCAGCAGCGTAATGATGGGCCCTTATGGCTACACCTTC. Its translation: CASSVMMGPYGYTF.

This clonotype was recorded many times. The CDR3: CSVEGWGLDTQYF. As DNA, the CDR3 is TGCAGCGTTGAGGGATGGGGGTTGGATACGCAGTATTTT. The V and J genes are TRBV29-1 and TRBJ2-3; D tentatively reads TRBD1 or TRBD2 (5 bases each). The CDR3 has 13 residues. CDR1 and CDR2 (germline): SQVTM, ANQGSEA. Trimming pared 3 bases from V and 6 bases from J, leaving 13 bases between.

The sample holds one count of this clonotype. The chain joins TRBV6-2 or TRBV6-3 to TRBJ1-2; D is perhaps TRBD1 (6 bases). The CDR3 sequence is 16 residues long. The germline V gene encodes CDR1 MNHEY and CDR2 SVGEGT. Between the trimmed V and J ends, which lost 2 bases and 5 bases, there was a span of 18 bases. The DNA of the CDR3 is TGTGCCAGCAGTTACCCTGAGGGCCGGACAGAGTATGGCTACACCTTC. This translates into CASSYPEGRTEYGYTF.

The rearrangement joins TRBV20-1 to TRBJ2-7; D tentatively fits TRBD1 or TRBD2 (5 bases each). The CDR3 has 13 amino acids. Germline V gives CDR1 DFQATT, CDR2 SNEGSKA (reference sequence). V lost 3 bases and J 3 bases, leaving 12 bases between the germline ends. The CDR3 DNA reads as TGCAGTGCTAGGGGACCGAGCGACTACGAGCAGTACTTC. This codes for CSARGPSDYEQYF.

CDR3 in amino acids: CASSLLTSPSGQYF. The CDR3, as DNA: TGTGCCAGCAGCTTATTGACTAGCCCCAGCGGGCAGTATTTT. This chain uses TRBV7-9 with TRBJ2-3; 7 bases fit TRBD2. Unmatched junction bases numbered 10, after V lost 2 bases and J lost 11 bases. CDR3 length equals 14 residues. The V gene's germline CDR1 is SEHNR and CDR2 FQNEAQ (reference sequence). Based on the CDR3 plus reference TRBV7-9 and TRBJ2-3, the full variable domain is DTGVSQNPRHKITKRGQNVTFRCDPISEHNRLYWYRQTLGQGPEFLTYFQNEAQLEKSRLLSDRFSAERPKGSFSTLEIQRTEQGDSAMYLCASSLLTSPSGQYFGPGTRLTVL.

This CDR3 is CASSSDRGHEQFF. CDR3 in DNA: TGTGCCAGCAGCTCGGACAGGGGTCATGAGCAGTTCTTC. The J gene is TRBJ2-1, the V gene TRBV7-8, with TRBD1 matching over 9 bases. Per germline, CDR1 SGHVS and CDR2 FQNEAQ. Germline trimming cut 4 bases from V and 8 bases from J; bases unmatched to any gene: 3. CDR3 size: 13 residues. Variable domain in full (rest from reference TRBV7-8 and TRBJ2-1): GAGVSQSPRYKVAKRGQDVALRCDPISGHVSLFWYQQALGQGPEFLTYFQNEAQLDKSGLPSDRFFAERPEGSVSTLKIQRTQQEDSAVYLCASSSDRGHEQFFGPGTRLTVL.

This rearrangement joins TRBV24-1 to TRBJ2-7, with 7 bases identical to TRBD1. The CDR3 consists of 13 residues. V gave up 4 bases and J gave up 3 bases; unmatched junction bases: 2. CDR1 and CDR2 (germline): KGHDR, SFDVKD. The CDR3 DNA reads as TGTGCCACCAGTGACGGGACAGACTACGAGCAGTACTTC. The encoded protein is CATSDGTDYEQYF.

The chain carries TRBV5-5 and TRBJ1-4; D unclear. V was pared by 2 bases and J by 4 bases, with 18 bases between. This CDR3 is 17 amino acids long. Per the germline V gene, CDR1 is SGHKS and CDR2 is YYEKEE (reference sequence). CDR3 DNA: TGTGCCAGCAGCTTATACGCCGCGGAGCCTTTTAATGAAAAACTGTTTTTT. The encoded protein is CASSLYAAEPFNEKLFF.

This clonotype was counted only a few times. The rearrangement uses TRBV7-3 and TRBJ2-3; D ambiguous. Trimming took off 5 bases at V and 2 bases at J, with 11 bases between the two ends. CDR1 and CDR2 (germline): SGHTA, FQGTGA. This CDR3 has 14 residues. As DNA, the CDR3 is TGTGCCAGCAGCCCCCAGGTGGCCACAGATACGCAGTATTTT. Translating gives CASSPQVATDTQYF.

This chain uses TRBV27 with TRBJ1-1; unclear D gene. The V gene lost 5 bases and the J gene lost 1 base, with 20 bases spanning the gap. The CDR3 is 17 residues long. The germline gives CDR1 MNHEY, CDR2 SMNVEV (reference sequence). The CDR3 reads CASSRIGEAGWNTEAFF. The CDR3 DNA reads TGTGCCAGCAGTCGCATAGGAGAGGCAGGATGGAACACTGAAGCTTTCTTT.